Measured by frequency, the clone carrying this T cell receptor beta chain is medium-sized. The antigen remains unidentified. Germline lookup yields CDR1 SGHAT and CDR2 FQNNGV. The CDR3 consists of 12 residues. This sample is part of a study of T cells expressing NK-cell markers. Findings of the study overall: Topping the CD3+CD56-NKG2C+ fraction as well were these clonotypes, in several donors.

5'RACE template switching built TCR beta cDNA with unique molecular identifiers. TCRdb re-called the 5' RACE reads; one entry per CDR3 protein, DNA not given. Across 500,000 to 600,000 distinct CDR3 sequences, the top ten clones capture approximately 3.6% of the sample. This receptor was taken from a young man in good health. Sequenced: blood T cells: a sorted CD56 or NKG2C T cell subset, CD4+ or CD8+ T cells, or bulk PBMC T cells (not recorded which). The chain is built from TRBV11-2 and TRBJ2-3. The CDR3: CASSLALDTQYF.